One and the same sample provided the 16 T cell receptor beta chains below, sequenced in a study of sequential checkpoint blockade in melanoma. Treatment defined: randomized to nivolumab then ipilimumab (arm A) or the reverse (arm B). Libraries were prepared by immunoSEQ multiplex PCR; TCRdb keeps only in-frame clonotypes and omits some of them. The table records some 6,000 clones, 55% to 60% of them present only once. Source: CD8+ T cells sorted from blood (inferred from file names), taken from a patient given nivolumab and ipilimumab in sequence. Receptors were obtained from a human donor with melanoma.

This clone has only a few counts. This sequence joins TRBV10-1 and TRBJ1-2; 7 bases fit TRBD1. The CDR3 is 15 residues long. V was clipped by 3 bases and J by 8 bases; unmatched bases: 12. CDR1 and CDR2 from the germline V gene are WNHNN and SYGVQD (reference sequence). The CDR3 DNA follows: TGCGCCAGCAGTGAAAGGAGAAGGTACAGGGGCGGCTACACCTTC. Its translation: CASSERRRYRGGYTF.

Sample share makes this clone medium-sized (0.01 to 0.1%). The genes are TRBV19 and TRBJ2-6; 8 bases agree with TRBD2. Germline-derived CDR1 and CDR2 are LNHDA and SQIVND (reference sequence). J lost 0 bases, V lost 7 bases, and 8 bases had no gene match. The CDR3 sequence is 17 residues long. CDR3: CASITTSASSGANVLTF. The CDR3 coding sequence is TGTGCCAGTATCACGACTAGCGCCAGCTCTGGGGCCAACGTCCTGACTTTC.

The chain is built from TRBV27 and TRBJ1-1; no clear D. This CDR3 has 15 amino acids. CDR1 MNHEY and CDR2 SMNVEV come from the germline V gene (reference sequence). Trimming cost V 2 bases and J 0 bases, with 10 bases left between them. The CDR3 DNA sequence: TGTGCCAGCAGTTTAATTGGGAGCTTGAACACTGAAGCTTTCTTT. Translating it yields CASSLIGSLNTEAFF.

This clone is medium-sized (0.01 to 0.1%) within its sample. The gene calls are TRBV4-1 and TRBJ1-2, with 7 bases that match TRBD1. The CDR3 has 12 amino acids. Looked up from germline, CDR1 is MGHRA and CDR2 is YSYEKL. After removal of 10 bases from V and 4 bases from J, the junction contained 6 bases not matched to a gene. CDR3: CATTDRVYGYTF. CDR3 DNA: TGCGCCACCACAGACAGGGTCTATGGCTACACCTTC.

This chain links TRBV6-6 with TRBJ2-7; TRBD1 aligns across 9 bases. The J segment lost 3 bases and the V segment lost 3 bases, leaving 3 bases of the junction unmatched. CDR3 length: 14 amino acids. Germline CDR1 reads MNHNY; CDR2 reads SVGAGI (reference sequence). CDR3 protein: CASSYPGQGYEQYF. In DNA, the CDR3 is TGTGCCAGCAGTTATCCGGGACAGGGCTACGAGCAGTACTTC.

This chain joins TRBV29-1 and TRBJ2-1; D ambiguous. The CDR3 runs 10 residues. Trimming left V 7 bases short and J 10 bases short, with 11 bases between. Germline CDR1 SQVTM, CDR2 ANQGSEA. In DNA, the CDR3 is TGCAGCGGTGTCCATGTCGAGCAGTTCTTC. Its translation is CSGVHVEQFF.

This clone showed up just a few times. The chain carries TRBV6-9 and TRBJ2-2, with 7 bases matching TRBD2. The CDR3 sequence is 14 residues long. Germline-derived CDR1 and CDR2 are MNHGY and SVAAGI. V was clipped by 7 bases and J by 5 bases; unmatched bases: 7. Here the CDR3 DNA reads TGTGCCAGCATTTCGGGAGGACGGACCGGGGAGCTGTTTTTT. Protein: CASISGGRTGELFF.

The chain has TRBV4-2 and TRBJ2-7, with 12 bases aligning to TRBD2. The germline V gene has CDR1 LGHNA and CDR2 YNFKEQ. V lost 1 base and J lost 6; bases outside the gene matches: 7. There are 16 residues in the CDR3. CDR3 amino acids: CASSQARLAGAPEQYF. The CDR3 DNA is TGTGCCAGCAGCCAAGCACGACTAGCGGGAGCCCCCGAGCAGTACTTC.

The chain combines TRBV2 with TRBJ2-3; D is unclear. Between the trimmed V and J ends, which lost 4 bases and 2 bases, there was a span of 10 bases. Germline lookup yields CDR1 SNHLY and CDR2 FYNNEI. The CDR3 contains 14 residues. CDR3 in amino acids: CASSVEHYTDTQYF. The CDR3 DNA reads TGTGCCAGCAGTGTTGAACACTACACAGATACGCAGTATTTT.

In its sample, this clone was seen a few times. CDR3 in amino acids: CASSNSSRSSYEQYF. CDR3 DNA: TGTGCCAGCAGCAATTCTAGCCGAAGCTCCTACGAGCAGTACTTC. V gene TRBV21-1 combines with J gene TRBJ2-7; the table names TRBD2, a call not compared with the DNA. TRBV21-1 is a recognized pseudogene. The CDR3 sequence is 15 residues long.

The rearrangement links TRBV2 to TRBJ1-2, with TRBD1 identical over 8 bases. J was trimmed by 2 bases and V by 5 bases; bases with no gene match: 7. Germline assignment: CDR1 SNHLY and CDR2 FYNNEI. This CDR3 is built from 15 residues. The CDR3 region is CASSSDRAENYGYTF. The CDR3 nucleotides read TGTGCCAGCAGTTCGGACAGGGCGGAAAACTATGGCTACACCTTC.

The chain has TRBV9 and TRBJ1-4, with 7 bases identical to TRBD1. The CDR3 loop spans 20 amino acids. The V segment lost 0 bases and the J segment 2 bases; nucleotides outside the gene matches: 16. Germline assignment: CDR1 SGDLS and CDR2 YYNGEE. Here the CDR3 reads CASSVGINLQGLDTNEKLFF. In nucleotides, the CDR3 is TGTGCCAGCAGCGTAGGGATTAACCTACAGGGGCTGGATACTAATGAAAAACTGTTTTTT.

This chain joins TRBV27 and TRBJ2-7; 11 nucleotides line up with TRBD2. The trim removed 5 bases at V and 6 bases at J, leaving 0 bases unmatched. Germline V gene sequence: CDR1 MNHEY, CDR2 SMNVEV (reference sequence). CDR3 size: 12 residues. Here the CDR3 DNA reads TGTGCCAGCAGTGGACTAGCGGGCGAGCAGTACTTC. This gives the protein CASSGLAGEQYF.

This clone showed up just a few times. V and J are TRBV7-3 and TRBJ2-3; D is uncertain. Trimming removed 2 bases at V and 5 bases at J, with 8 bases between. The CDR3 runs to 13 residues. CDR1 and CDR2 from the germline V gene are SGHTA and FQGTGA. The CDR3 sequence is CASSLDPGDTQYF. DNA for the CDR3: TGTGCCAGCAGCTTAGATCCCGGAGATACGCAGTATTTT.

This chain links TRBV15 with TRBJ2-2; D perhaps matches TRBD2 (6 bases). The germline V and J ends were trimmed by 6 bases and 3 bases, with 8 bases remaining between them. CDR3 length: 13 residues. Germline V gene sequence: CDR1 LNHNV, CDR2 YYDKDF (reference sequence). DNA for the CDR3: TGTGCCACCAGTAGGGAGGACACCGGGGAGCTGTTTTTT. Residues: CATSREDTGELFF.

The sample holds a few counts of this clone. The chain combines TRBV25-1 with TRBJ1-1, with D perhaps TRBD1 (6 bases). Germline values: CDR1 MGHDK, CDR2 SYGVNS. The CDR3 spans 12 residues. Trimming stripped 6 bases from V and 4 bases from J, with 9 bases between. Here the CDR3 reads CASRTGGTEAFF. In nucleotides, the CDR3 is TGTGCCAGCAGGACAGGAGGCACTGAAGCTTTCTTT.